What follows is one TCR beta chain and its context. The PCR employed 60 Vbeta primers together with 13 Jbeta primers. TCRdb's copy holds only in-frame clones and misses some; the assay was immunoSEQ multiplex PCR. The sample contains around 260,000 clones, 75% to 85% of which appear only once. These data are taken from a study of cytomegalovirus exposure and HLA in healthy donors. V was pared by 0 bases and J by 7 bases, with 20 bases between. Germline loops: CDR1 SGHRS, CDR2 YFSETQ. This CDR3 comprises 17 residues. This clonotype was obtained from a girl aged 2-10 years in good health and CMV-seronegative. Sequencing used PBMCs. This chain links TRBV5-1 with TRBJ2-4, with D possibly TRBD1 on 6 matching bases. CDR3 amino acids: CASSLGPLGARGNIQYF. CDR3 DNA sequence: TGCGCCAGCAGCTTGGGGCCCTTGGGGGCGAGAGGTAACATTCAGTACTTC.